Only a few counts were recorded for the clone carrying this T cell receptor (beta chain). Healthy Caucasians from Russia aged roughly 6 to 95 served as donors. The second PCR ran roughly 6 to 11 cycles with a sample-barcoded 5' primer and J-beta primers. TCRdb re-called the 5' RACE reads with MiXCR, one entry per CDR3 protein. The sample carries about 1.6 million distinct CDR3 sequences, roughly 32% recorded once. These data originate in a study of blood T cells in healthy people across ages. Sequencing was carried out using blood. This TCR was sampled from a woman aged 25 to 45 in good health.

The CDR3 sequence is CASSLSGMGVLEQYF. Written as DNA, the CDR3 is TGTGCCAGCAGTTTAAGCGGGATGGGAGTACTCGAGCAGTACTTC. The V call is TRBV28, the J call TRBJ2-5, with 7 nucleotides matching TRBD2. TRBJ2-7 explains the end of the DNA better; the J call may be wrong. Germline CDR1 reads MDHEN; CDR2 reads SYDVKM. The CDR3 contains 15 residues.